This TCR beta chain was recovered during a study of shared T cell receptors in the human thymus. The CDR3 spans 18 residues. The trim removed 7 bases at V and 4 bases at J, leaving 18 bases unmatched. Germline CDR1 is MNHEY and CDR2 is SMNVEV (reference sequence). Generated by immunoSEQ multiplex PCR, the TCRdb table keeps only in-frame clones and is missing some. Counted here are roughly 410,000 clones, just under 95% occurring once; the ten biggest clones make up approximately 0.018%. The chain has TRBV27 and TRBJ2-1; 8 nucleotides line up with TRBD1. The TCR originated in a human donor. The sequenced sample was thymocytes. The CDR3 DNA follows: TGTGCCAGCATCGGCCGAATAGGGACAGGACTCCTTTACAATGAGCAGTTCTTC. It yields the protein CASIGRIGTGLLYNEQFF.